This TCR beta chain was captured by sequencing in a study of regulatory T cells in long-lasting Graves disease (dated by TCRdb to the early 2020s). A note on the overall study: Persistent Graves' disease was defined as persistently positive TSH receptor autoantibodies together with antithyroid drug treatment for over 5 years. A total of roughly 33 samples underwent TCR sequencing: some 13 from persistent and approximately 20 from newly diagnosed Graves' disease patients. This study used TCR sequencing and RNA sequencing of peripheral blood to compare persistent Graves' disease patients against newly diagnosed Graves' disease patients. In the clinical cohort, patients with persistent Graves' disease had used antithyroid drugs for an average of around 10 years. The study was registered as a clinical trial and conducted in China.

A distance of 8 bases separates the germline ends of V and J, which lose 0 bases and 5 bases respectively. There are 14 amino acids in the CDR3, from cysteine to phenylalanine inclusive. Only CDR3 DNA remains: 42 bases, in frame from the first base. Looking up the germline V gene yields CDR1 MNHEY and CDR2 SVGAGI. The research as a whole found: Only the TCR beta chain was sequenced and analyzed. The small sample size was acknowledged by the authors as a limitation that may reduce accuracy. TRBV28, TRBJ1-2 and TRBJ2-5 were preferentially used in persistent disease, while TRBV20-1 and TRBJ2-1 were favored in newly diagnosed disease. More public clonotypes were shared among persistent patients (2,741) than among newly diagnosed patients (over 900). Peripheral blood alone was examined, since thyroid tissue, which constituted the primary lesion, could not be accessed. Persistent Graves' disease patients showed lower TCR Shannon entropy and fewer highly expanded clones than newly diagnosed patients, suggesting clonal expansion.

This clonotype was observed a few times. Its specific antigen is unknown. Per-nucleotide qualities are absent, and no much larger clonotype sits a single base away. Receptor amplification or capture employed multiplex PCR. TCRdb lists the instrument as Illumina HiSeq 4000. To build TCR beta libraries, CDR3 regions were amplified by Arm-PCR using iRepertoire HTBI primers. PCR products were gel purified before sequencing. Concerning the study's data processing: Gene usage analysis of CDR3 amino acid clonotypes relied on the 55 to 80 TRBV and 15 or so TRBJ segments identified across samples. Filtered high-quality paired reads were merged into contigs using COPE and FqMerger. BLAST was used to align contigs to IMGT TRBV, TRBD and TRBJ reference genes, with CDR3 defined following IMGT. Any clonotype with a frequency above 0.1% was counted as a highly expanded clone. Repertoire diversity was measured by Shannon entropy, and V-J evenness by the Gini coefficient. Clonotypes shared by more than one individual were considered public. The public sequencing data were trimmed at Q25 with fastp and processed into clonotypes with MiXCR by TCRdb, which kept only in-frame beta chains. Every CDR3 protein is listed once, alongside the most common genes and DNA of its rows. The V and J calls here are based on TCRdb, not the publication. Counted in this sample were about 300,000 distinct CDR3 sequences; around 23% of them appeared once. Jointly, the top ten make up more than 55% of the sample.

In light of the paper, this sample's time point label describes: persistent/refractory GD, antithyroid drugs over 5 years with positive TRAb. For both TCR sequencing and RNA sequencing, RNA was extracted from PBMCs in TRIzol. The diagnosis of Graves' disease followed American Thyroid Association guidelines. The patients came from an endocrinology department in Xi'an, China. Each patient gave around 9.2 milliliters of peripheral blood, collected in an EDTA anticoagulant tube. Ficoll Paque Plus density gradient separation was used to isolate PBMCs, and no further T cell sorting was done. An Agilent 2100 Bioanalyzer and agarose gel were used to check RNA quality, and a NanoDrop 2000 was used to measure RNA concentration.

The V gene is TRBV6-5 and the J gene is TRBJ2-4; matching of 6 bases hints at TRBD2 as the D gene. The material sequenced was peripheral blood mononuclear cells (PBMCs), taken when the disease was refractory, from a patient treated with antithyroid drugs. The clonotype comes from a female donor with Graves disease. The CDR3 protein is CASSYSRDQNIQYF. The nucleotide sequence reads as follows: TGTGCCAGCAGTTACTCGCGGGATCAAAACATTCAGTACTTC.